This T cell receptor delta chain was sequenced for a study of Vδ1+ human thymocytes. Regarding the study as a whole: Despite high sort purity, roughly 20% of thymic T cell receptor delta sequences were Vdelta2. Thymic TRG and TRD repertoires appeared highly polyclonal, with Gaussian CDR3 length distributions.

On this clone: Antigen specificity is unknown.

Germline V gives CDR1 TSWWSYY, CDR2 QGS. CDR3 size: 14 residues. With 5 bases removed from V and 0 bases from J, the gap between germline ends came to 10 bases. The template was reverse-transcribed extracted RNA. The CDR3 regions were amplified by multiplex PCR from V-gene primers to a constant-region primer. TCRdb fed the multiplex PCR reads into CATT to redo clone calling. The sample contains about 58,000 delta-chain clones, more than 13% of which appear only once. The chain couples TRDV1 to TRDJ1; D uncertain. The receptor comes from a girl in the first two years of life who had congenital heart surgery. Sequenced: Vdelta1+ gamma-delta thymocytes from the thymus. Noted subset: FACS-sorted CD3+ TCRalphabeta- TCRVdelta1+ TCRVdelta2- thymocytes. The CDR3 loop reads CALGTIANTDKLIF. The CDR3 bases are TGTGCTCTTGGGACGATCGCGAACACCGATAAACTCATCTTT.